This entry is about one T cell receptor beta chain. Antigen: not known. TCRdb keeps only in-frame clones here, not all; method: immunoSEQ multiplex PCR. Altogether around 91,000 clones are present, roughly 84% being singletons, with the ten largest covering approximately 21%. The sample is drawn from a study of T cell responses to AZD1222 COVID-19 vaccine. Study-wide points: Donors were largely white British and mainly female; clonal diversity was possibly underestimated.

This TCR came from an adult in good health. Sequenced material: peripheral blood, taken on day 0 of AZD1222 vaccination.

The CDR3 DNA reads as TGTGCCAGCAGTACCAGTAGGACGAAGGAAAACATTCAGTACTTC. It codes for CASSTSRTKENIQYF. V usage is TRBV6-5 and J usage is TRBJ2-4; D ambiguous. V lost 5 bases and J 5 bases, leaving 16 bases between the germline ends. The length of the CDR3 is 15 residues. Per the germline V gene, CDR1 is MNHEY and CDR2 is SVGAGI.